The 29 T cell receptor beta chains below all came from one sample that was sequenced in a study of T cells after yellow fever vaccination. TCRdb called the 5' RACE reads again in MiXCR, with one record for every CDR3 protein. The sample contains 75,000 to 100,000 distinct CDR3 sequences, roughly 9% of which appear only once. The source material was CD8+ T cells not binding an NS4B(214-222) dextramer, sorted from PBMCs, sampled roughly 15 days after the first yellow fever vaccination. The receptor set was obtained from a man aged 18 to 30 who received the YFV17D yellow fever vaccine.

This clonotype was seen many times. V is TRBV5-1 and J is TRBJ2-7, with D unresolved. The CDR3 is 14 amino acids. Germline V gene lookup returns CDR1 SGHRS and CDR2 YFSETQ. V lost 0 bases, J lost 0 bases, and 7 bases lay in between. The CDR3: CASSLDGGSYEQYF. The CDR3, as DNA: TGCGCCAGCAGCTTGGATGGTGGCTCCTACGAGCAGTACTTC.

This clonotype was found a few times. The chain links TRBV5-4 to TRBJ1-1; D is unresolved. Trimming left V 2 bases short and J 1 base short, with 6 bases between. This CDR3 is 13 amino acids long. Germline V gene data show CDR1 as SGHNT and CDR2 as YYREEE (reference sequence). This CDR3 reads CASSFGWNTEAFF. Written as DNA, the CDR3 is TGTGCCAGCAGCTTCGGATGGAACACTGAAGCTTTCTTT.

The gene calls are TRBV12-3 or TRBV12-4 and TRBJ2-6, with D perhaps TRBD2 (5 bases). V lost 4 bases and J lost 0, with 16 bases in between. The CDR3 contains 18 residues. CDR3 in amino acids: CASSYAGRNPSGANVLTF. The CDR3 DNA reads TGTGCCAGCAGTTACGCGGGCAGGAATCCCTCTGGGGCCAACGTCCTGACTTTC.

Regarding this clonotype: This may stem from a read error, because a much larger clone lies one nucleotide away. V is TRBV29-1 and J is TRBJ2-7; TRBD1 matches 9 bases. This CDR3 has 15 amino acids. Germline V gives CDR1 SQVTM, CDR2 ANQGSEA. CDR3 residues: CGVEDPTGGIGEQYF. DNA of the CDR3: TGCGGCGTTGAAGATCCGACAGGGGGAATCGGCGAGCAGTACTTC.

V is TRBV3-1 and J is TRBJ2-5; possible D gene TRBD2, 5 bases. The ends were cut back, 4 bases at V and 0 bases at J, with 18 bases in the middle. Germline CDR1 LGHDT, CDR2 YNNKEL (reference sequence). This CDR3 is 17 amino acids long. CDR3 sequence (DNA): TGTGCCAGCAGCCTAGGACGGGAAGGGCTAGACCAAGAGACCCAGTACTTC. Residues: CASSLGREGLDQETQYF.

This clonotype was found a few times. V gene TRBV4-1 combines with J gene TRBJ2-5; TRBD1 matches 7 bases. There are 15 residues in the CDR3. Germline trimming cut 3 bases from V and 2 bases from J; bases unmatched to any gene: 6. Germline-derived CDR1 and CDR2 are MGHRA and YSYEKL. DNA of the CDR3: TGCGCCAGCAGCCAGAGGGACAGTGCGCAAGAGACCCAGTACTTC. Translated, it gives CASSQRDSAQETQYF.

CDR3 region: CASSLGDWRKHF. The CDR3 nucleotides are TGTGCCAGCAGCTTAGGCGATTGGAGGAAACATTTT. The rearrangement links TRBV7-9 to TRBJ1-5; no firm D call. CDR1 and CDR2 from the germline V gene are SEHNR and FQNEAQ (reference sequence). The V and J ends lost 1 base and 16 bases respectively, with 14 bases between them. The CDR3 runs to 12 residues.

The V and J genes are TRBV28 and TRBJ1-5, with no clear D. The CDR3 is 15 residues long. Trimming took 5 bases from V and 0 from J, leaving 11 bases between them. Germline-derived CDR1 and CDR2 are MDHEN and SYDVKM. The CDR3 DNA reads TGTGCCAGCAGTCCCCTCCTGTATAGCAATCAGCCCCAGCATTTT. This sequence encodes CASSPLLYSNQPQHF.

This clonotype was observed a few times. CDR3 DNA sequence: TGCGCCAGCAGCCAGGGGGGACGCGGCTACACCTTC. Protein sequence: CASSQGGRGYTF. The chain recombines TRBV4-3 with TRBJ1-2; a possible D gene is TRBD1 (5 bases). Germline CDR1 LGHNA, CDR2 YSLEER. The V end was cut by 3 bases, the J end by 8 bases, with 10 bases between. This CDR3 spans 12 amino acids.

This clonotype was counted between two and nine times. The chain employs TRBV29-1 and TRBJ2-4; possibly TRBD1 or TRBD2 for D (6 bases each). Germline CDR1 is SQVTM and CDR2 is ANQGSEA. V was cut by 5 bases and J by 5 bases, with 16 bases left in between. The length of the CDR3 is 14 residues. CDR3 in DNA: TGCAGCGTTCTCTGGGGGCGCGGGGAAAACATTCAGTACTTC. Encoded protein: CSVLWGRGENIQYF. Full variable domain (outside the CDR3, taken from reference TRBV29-1 and TRBJ2-4): SAVISQKPSRDICQRGTSLTIQCQVDSQVTMMFWYRQQPGQSLTLIATANQGSEATYESGFVIDKFPISRPNLTFSTLTVSNMSPEDSSIYLCSVLWGRGENIQYFGAGTRLSVL.

The chain combines TRBV12-3 or TRBV12-4 with TRBJ2-7, with 8 bases aligning to TRBD2. This CDR3 is built from 14 residues. V lost 6 bases to trimming and J lost 2 bases; unmatched junction nucleotides: 6. DNA for the CDR3: TGTGCCAGCAGGTCACCGGGACTAGCCTACGAGCAGTACTTC. This gives the protein CASRSPGLAYEQYF.

Turning to this clonotype: At one of its ends the junction is not consistent with the germline gene, which may arise from a read error. The chain is built from TRBV7-8 and TRBJ1-2; 8 bases line up with TRBD1. Germline lookup yields CDR1 SGHVS and CDR2 FQNEAQ. This CDR3 spans 14 amino acids. CDR3 in DNA: TGTGCCAGCAGCTTAACCGGGACAGGAGGCGGCTTCACCTTC. Amino acids: CASSLTGTGGGFTF.

This clonotype was counted a few times. The genes are TRBV7-8 and TRBJ2-7; TRBD1 agrees at 12 bases. V was pared by 5 bases and J by 7 bases, with 6 bases of the junction left unmatched. This CDR3 is 14 amino acids long. Germline V gene sequence: CDR1 SGHVS, CDR2 FQNEAQ. The CDR3 protein is CASSEGQGAHEQYV. In DNA form, the CDR3 reads TGTGCCAGCAGCGAGGGACAGGGGGCTCATGAGCAGTACGTC.

This chain uses TRBV7-2 with TRBJ1-1; tentative D call: TRBD1 (5 bases). Trimming took off 10 bases at V and 4 bases at J, with 22 bases between the two ends. The CDR3 loop spans 15 amino acids. Germline V gene lookup returns CDR1 SGHTA and CDR2 FQGNSA. CDR3 DNA sequence: TGTGCCACCGCCCGACGGGGCCAGAGTGGCACTGAAGCTTTCTTT. It is translated as CATARRGQSGTEAFF.

The rearrangement links TRBV4-1 to TRBJ1-1; a possible D gene is TRBD1 (6 bases). The ends were cut back, 1 base at V and 7 bases at J, with 22 bases in the middle. Germline assignment: CDR1 MGHRA and CDR2 YSYEKL. This CDR3 contains 17 residues. The CDR3 region has the DNA TGCGCCAGCAGCCAAGCGTACAGGGTTTCTTTCGCGGGTGAAGCTTTCTTT. Its protein product is CASSQAYRVSFAGEAFF.

Many counts were recorded for this clonotype. This chain connects TRBV12-3 or TRBV12-4 to TRBJ2-7; 11 nucleotides align to TRBD1. The ends lost 4 bases at V and 3 bases at J; junction bases unmatched: 8. The CDR3 spans 16 residues. The CDR3 is CASSSRTGGFFYEQYF. DNA for the CDR3: TGTGCCAGCAGTTCGCGGACAGGGGGCTTTTTCTACGAGCAGTACTTC.

The chain carries TRBV6-1 and TRBJ2-3; D ambiguous. CDR3 size: 14 residues. The germline V and J ends were trimmed by 6 bases and 0 bases, with 10 bases remaining between them. Germline assignment: CDR1 MNHNS and CDR2 SASEGT. The CDR3 DNA is TGTGCCAGCAGCCCCGAATTGAGCACAGATACGCAGTATTTT. Amino acids: CASSPELSTDTQYF.

This clonotype was observed a few times. This chain connects TRBV28 to TRBJ2-7; 7 nucleotides agree with TRBD2. V was clipped by 8 bases and J by 3 bases; unmatched bases: 10. Germline V lookup: CDR1 MDHEN, CDR2 SYDVKM. The CDR3 contains 14 residues. The CDR3 loop is CASGGGESRYEQYV. DNA of the CDR3: TGTGCCAGCGGTGGGGGGGAATCGCGCTACGAGCAGTACGTC.

This sequence joins TRBV20-1 and TRBJ2-1; tentative D call: TRBD2 (7 bases). The CDR3 sequence is 15 residues long. Germline V lookup: CDR1 DFQATT, CDR2 SNEGSKA (reference sequence). V gave up 6 bases and J gave up 0 bases, with 15 bases separating them. CDR3 sequence: CSATDGGHSYNEQFF. The CDR3, as DNA: TGCAGTGCCACCGACGGGGGGCACTCCTACAATGAGCAGTTCTTC.

In DNA form, the CDR3 reads TGTGCCACCAGTGATCTAGGACAGGGCCCAGATACGCAGTATTTT. Its protein product is CATSDLGQGPDTQYF. The chain combines TRBV24-1 with TRBJ2-3; 8 bases line up with TRBD1. The V gene's germline CDR1 is KGHDR and CDR2 SFDVKD. V gave up 3 bases and J gave up 4 bases; unmatched junction bases: 5. This CDR3 comprises 15 residues.

This clonotype has a handful of counts. The rearrangement links TRBV28 to TRBJ1-4, with TRBD1 identical over 7 bases. V lost 5 bases and J lost 6; bases outside the gene matches: 9. The CDR3 is made up of 15 amino acids. Per germline, CDR1 MDHEN and CDR2 SYDVKM. CDR3 nucleotides: TGTGCCAGCAGTATCACAGGGGAGGGAGATGAAAAACTGTTTTTT. This gives the protein CASSITGEGDEKLFF. Combining the CDR3 with reference TRBV28 and TRBJ1-4 gives the whole variable domain DVKVTQSSRYLVKRTGEKVFLECVQDMDHENMFWYRQDPGLGLRLIYFSYDVKMKEKGDIPEGYSVSREKKERFSLILESASTNQTSMYLCASSITGEGDEKLFFGSGTQLSVL.

This clonotype showed up just a few times. This chain connects TRBV5-5 to TRBJ2-7; a weak D match, TRBD2 (5 bases). Per germline, CDR1 SGHKS and CDR2 YYEKEE (reference sequence). The CDR3 has 13 residues. V gave up 6 bases and J gave up 4 bases, with 14 bases separating them. CDR3 sequence (DNA): TGTGCCAGCACCCCGGGAATCACTTACGAGCAGTACGTC. The encoded protein is CASTPGITYEQYV.

This clonotype was recorded at least ten times. The V gene is TRBV5-1, the J gene TRBJ2-7; D may correspond to TRBD1 or TRBD2 (5 bases each). V lost 2 bases to trimming and J lost 3 bases, with 9 bases between them. This CDR3 is built from 13 residues. The germline gives CDR1 SGHRS, CDR2 YFSETQ. The CDR3 is CASSFGAGYEQYF. The CDR3 DNA reads as TGCGCCAGCAGCTTCGGGGCGGGCTACGAGCAGTACTTC.

This clonotype appeared a few times. The chain is built from TRBV7-2 and TRBJ2-3; D may match TRBD1 or TRBD2 (6 bases each). The V gene lost 5 bases and the J gene lost 3 bases, with 15 bases spanning the gap. Germline CDR1 and CDR2: SGHTA and FQGNSA. This CDR3 is built from 15 residues. CDR3 nucleotide sequence: TGTGCCAGCAGCCCAGACGGGGGCCGAACAGATACGCAGTATTTT. As protein: CASSPDGGRTDTQYF.

The chain links TRBV6-1 to TRBJ1-3; D possibly corresponds to TRBD1 (6 bases). Trimming left V 6 bases short and J 1 base short, with 13 bases between. Germline CDR1 is MNHNS and CDR2 is SASEGT. This CDR3 contains 15 residues. In nucleotides, the CDR3 is TGTGCCAGCAGCAGGGGCCGAGGTTCTGGAAACACCATATATTTT. Translation: CASSRGRGSGNTIYF.

The CDR3 is CASVEVLGVGAKNIQYF. The CDR3 region has the DNA TGTGCCAGCGTAGAGGTTCTTGGGGTAGGGGCCAAAAACATTCAGTACTTC. V usage is TRBV2 and J usage is TRBJ2-4; D ambiguous. Germline V lookup: CDR1 SNHLY, CDR2 FYNNEI. V lost 8 bases to trimming and J lost 1 base, with 21 bases between them. The CDR3 spans 17 residues.

This chain links TRBV20-1 with TRBJ2-5; D gene unclear. The CDR3 extends over 15 amino acids. Germline loops: CDR1 DFQATT, CDR2 SNEGSKA (reference sequence). Trimming took 0 bases from V and 2 from J, leaving 13 bases between them. The CDR3 loop reads CSARDWGRQQETQYF. In DNA, the CDR3 is TGCAGTGCTAGAGATTGGGGAAGACAACAAGAGACCCAGTACTTC.

This clonotype has a handful of counts. The CDR3 region has the DNA TGCGCCAGCAGCCAGACCGTGCCAGTGGCCTCGGTTTACAATGAGCAGTTCTTC. Translating it yields CASSQTVPVASVYNEQFF. The J gene is TRBJ2-1, the V gene TRBV4-3; no clear D. Germline V gene data show CDR1 as LGHNA and CDR2 as YSLEER. Deletions cut 3 bases from V and 4 bases from J, with 22 bases between. This CDR3 contains 18 residues.

This clonotype has a handful of counts. The chain employs TRBV7-9 and TRBJ2-7, with 8 nucleotides matching TRBD1. V lost 5 bases and J lost 2; bases outside the gene matches: 5. The V gene's germline CDR1 is SEHNR and CDR2 FQNEAQ (reference sequence). The CDR3 runs to 14 residues. The CDR3 sequence is CASSGTGEAYEQYF. In DNA form, the CDR3 reads TGTGCCAGCAGCGGGACAGGTGAAGCCTACGAGCAGTACTTC.